In this sample, the clone carrying this T cell receptor beta chain turned up many times. The CDR3 spans 14 residues. CDR1 is MNHEY and CDR2 is SMNVEV in the germline V gene (reference sequence). V was shortened by 6 bases and J by 6 bases, with 14 bases between the two germline ends. These data come from a study of spatial heterogeneity in lung cancer. MiXCR was run by TCRdb on the 5' RACE reads, yielding one entry per CDR3 protein. The sample holds about 120,000 distinct CDR3 sequences, 12% seen once. Time point meaning: blood at routine non-recurrence follow-up after resection. Tumor, nontumor lung or frozen PBMC supplied whole RNA, sequenced without sorting.

This material consisted of PBMCs, taken at follow-up. The receptor's source is a male donor with early-stage non-small cell lung cancer. The chain carries TRBV27 and TRBJ2-2; D call uncertain. The CDR3 bases are TGTGCCAGCAGAACCTCGGTCGGATCCGGGGAGCTGTTTTTT. This sequence encodes CASRTSVGSGELFF.